This T cell receptor beta chain was documented in a study of shared clonotypes between healthy human individuals. Study background: The people who gave samples were a couple of women and a few men aged 18 to 49. Plates per donor: three CD4 naive, three CD4 memory, two CD8 naive, one CD8 memory.

General study points: Approximately 5.1% was the fraction of naive CD4 clonotypes found shared across a handful of donors. Larger estimated richness was generally recorded for naive subsets relative to memory subsets.

Germline CDR1 reads MNHEY; CDR2 reads SMNVEV (reference sequence). CDR3 size: 14 residues. The ends lost 3 bases at V and 4 bases at J; junction bases unmatched: 5. The assay was immunoSEQ multiplex PCR, and TCRdb's table has in-frame clones only and misses some. The data show approximately 650,000 clones, about 95% seen once. Naive CD8 populations comprised CD45RO-negative cells positively selected for CCR7, excluding terminally differentiated effector memory CD45RA+ cells. About this clone itself: Its antigen remains unidentified.

This chain connects TRBV27 to TRBJ1-2, with 7 bases lining up with TRBD1. The clonotype comes from a woman under 40 in good health. Sequenced input: naive CD8+ T cells sorted from blood. The CDR3 region has the DNA TGTGCCAGCAGTTTGACAGGGTTTGGCTATGGCTACACCTTC. This gives the protein CASSLTGFGYGYTF.